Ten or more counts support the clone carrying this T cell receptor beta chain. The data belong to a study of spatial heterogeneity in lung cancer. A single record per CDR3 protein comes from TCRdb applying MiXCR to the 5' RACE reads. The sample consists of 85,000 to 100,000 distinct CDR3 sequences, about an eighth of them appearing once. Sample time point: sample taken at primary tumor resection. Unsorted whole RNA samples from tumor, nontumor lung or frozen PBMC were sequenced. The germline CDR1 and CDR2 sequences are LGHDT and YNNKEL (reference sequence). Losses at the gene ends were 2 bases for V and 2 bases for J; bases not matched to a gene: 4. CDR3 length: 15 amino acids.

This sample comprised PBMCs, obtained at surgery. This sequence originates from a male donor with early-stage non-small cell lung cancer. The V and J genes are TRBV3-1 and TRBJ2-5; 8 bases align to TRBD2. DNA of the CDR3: TGTGCCAGCAGCCAATACCGGGGGGGACAAGAGACCCAGTACTTC. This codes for CASSQYRGGQETQYF.